The 31 T cell receptor beta chains reported below all come from one sample, sequenced in a study of cytomegalovirus exposure and HLA in healthy donors. The PCR was carried out with 60 Vbeta primers and 13 Jbeta primers. The table came from immunoSEQ multiplex PCR; TCRdb's copy has only in-frame clones and leaves some out. The sample shows some 120,000 clones, around four fifths of them seen only once. Sequenced sample: PBMCs. These receptors were obtained from a male donor in good health and CMV-seropositive.

The chain joins TRBV19 to TRBJ2-7; 8 bases line up with TRBD2. Per germline, CDR1 LNHDA and CDR2 SQIVND (reference sequence). J was trimmed by 2 bases and V by 3 bases; bases with no gene match: 6. The CDR3 contains 15 residues. Written as DNA, the CDR3 is TGTGCCAGTAGTATCTGGGAGCGGGAGCCCTACGAGCAGTACTTC. It translates to CASSIWEREPYEQYF.

V gene TRBV27 combines with J gene TRBJ2-7; 7 bases map to TRBD2. V lost 0 bases to trimming and J lost 5 bases; unmatched junction nucleotides: 4. Germline V gene data show CDR1 as MNHEY and CDR2 as SMNVEV (reference sequence). CDR3 size: 14 residues. This CDR3 reads CASSLSPGGDEQYF. The CDR3 DNA is TGTGCCAGCAGTTTATCCCCGGGGGGAGACGAGCAGTACTTC.

The chain links TRBV6-1 to TRBJ2-1, with 13 nucleotides matching TRBD2. Unmatched junction bases numbered 9, after V lost 5 bases and J lost 11 bases. Germline CDR1 is MNHNS and CDR2 is SASEGT. The CDR3 is made up of 15 amino acids. The DNA for the CDR3 is TGTGCCAGCAGTACCCGACTAGCGGGAGGTGGTAAGCAGTTCTTC. Protein: CASSTRLAGGGKQFF.

This sequence joins TRBV5-6 and TRBJ1-4; 12 bases agree with TRBD1. Germline lookup yields CDR1 SGHDT and CDR2 YYEEEE. This CDR3 comprises 16 residues. Trimming took 4 bases from V and 6 from J; bases not matched to a gene: 7. In nucleotides, the CDR3 is TGTGCCAGCAGCCGGGACAGGGGGCAGCGTTATGAAAAACTGTTTTTT. It translates to CASSRDRGQRYEKLFF.

The CDR3 coding sequence is TGTGCCAGCAGTTACTCCCCTTGGAGAGGGCCCTACGAGCAGTACTTC. Translated, it gives CASSYSPWRGPYEQYF. The chain is built from TRBV6-5 and TRBJ2-7, with D possibly TRBD2 on 5 matching bases. Germline CDR1 is MNHEY and CDR2 is SVGAGI. The CDR3 extends over 16 amino acids. V lost 0 bases and J lost 2, with 14 bases in between.

This clone was seen a few times. The chain couples TRBV29-1 to TRBJ2-1, with 11 positions matching TRBD1. Germline CDR1 reads SQVTM; CDR2 reads ANQGSEA. The CDR3 extends over 14 amino acids. The trim removed 7 bases at V and 8 bases at J, leaving 10 bases unmatched. The chain's CDR3 is CSGGQGATGDEQFF. Here the CDR3 DNA reads TGCAGCGGTGGACAGGGGGCAACGGGTGATGAGCAGTTCTTC.

The chain has TRBV30 and TRBJ1-4, with D tentatively TRBD1 (6 bases). This CDR3 contains 16 residues. V lost 2 bases and J lost 6, with 19 bases in between. CDR1 is GTSNPN and CDR2 is SVGIG in the germline V gene (reference sequence). Here the CDR3 DNA reads TGTGCCTGGAGTCTAAGAATCAGGGGCCCGGATGAAAAACTGTTTTTT. Translated, it gives CAWSLRIRGPDEKLFF.

The chain couples TRBV19 to TRBJ1-3; tentative D call: TRBD1 (6 bases). V was clipped by 6 bases and J by 1 base, with 10 bases between them. Germline V CDR1 and CDR2: LNHDA, SQIVND (reference sequence). The CDR3 loop spans 14 amino acids. CDR3 residues: CASRKGESGNTIYF. CDR3 DNA: TGTGCCAGTAGGAAGGGGGAATCTGGAAACACCATATATTTT. The variable domain in full, completed from reference TRBV19 and TRBJ1-3, reads DGGITQSPKYLFRKEGQNVTLSCEQNLNHDAMYWYRQDPGQGLRLIYYSQIVNDFQKGDIAEGYSVSREKKESFPLTVTSAQKNPTAFYLCASRKGESGNTIYFGEGSWLTVV.

The gene calls are TRBV2 and TRBJ2-3; D remains ambiguous. CDR1 is SNHLY and CDR2 is FYNNEI in the germline V gene. The CDR3 contains 15 residues. V dropped 7 bases and J dropped 1 base, with 15 bases sitting between them. For the CDR3, the DNA is TGTGCCAGCAAGGAAACAGCCGACGGCACAGATACGCAGTATTTT. Protein sequence: CASKETADGTDTQYF.

The V and J genes are TRBV7-9 and TRBJ1-5; D gene uncertain. The CDR3 sequence is 15 residues long. Deletions cut 1 base from V and 10 bases from J, with 17 bases between. Germline V gene sequence: CDR1 SEHNR, CDR2 FQNEAQ (reference sequence). DNA for the CDR3: TGTGCCAGCAGCTTAGAGGGTGGAGAGGGCCAACCCCAGCATTTT. As protein: CASSLEGGEGQPQHF. Full variable domain (missing parts from reference TRBV7-9 and TRBJ1-5): DTGVSQNPRHKITKRGQNVTFRCDPISEHNRLYWYRQTLGQGPEFLTYFQNEAQLEKSRLLSDRFSAERPKGSFSTLEIQRTEQGDSAMYLCASSLEGGEGQPQHFGDGTRLSIL.

V and J are TRBV7-9 and TRBJ2-1; 10 bases match TRBD2. The germline V gene encodes CDR1 SEHNR and CDR2 FQNEAQ (reference sequence). The CDR3 has 17 residues. Trimming at V came to 2 bases and at J to 7 bases, leaving 11 bases not matched to a gene. The CDR3 reads CASSLRPSGRAKNEQFF. The CDR3 DNA reads TGTGCCAGCAGCTTACGGCCCAGCGGGAGGGCCAAAAATGAGCAGTTCTTC.

The chain carries TRBV2 and TRBJ1-5; no firm D call. Trimming left V 6 bases short and J 5 bases short, with 17 bases between. Germline assignment: CDR1 SNHLY and CDR2 FYNNEI. The CDR3 spans 15 residues. The CDR3 sequence: CASSGISGLDQPQHF. CDR3 in DNA: TGTGCCAGCAGCGGGATTTCAGGTTTGGATCAGCCCCAGCATTTT.

This chain uses TRBV20-1 with TRBJ2-3; unclear D gene. Germline V gene lookup returns CDR1 DFQATT and CDR2 SNEGSKA (reference sequence). This CDR3 region has 11 residues. CDR3 amino acids: CSPLRTDTQYF. For the CDR3, the DNA is TGCAGCCCTCTCCGGACAGATACGCAGTATTTT.

V and J are TRBV5-4 and TRBJ2-2; 9 bases agree with TRBD1. Per germline, CDR1 SGHNT and CDR2 YYREEE (reference sequence). The ends lost 4 bases at V and 5 bases at J; junction bases unmatched: 12. This CDR3 region has 17 residues. CDR3 bases: TGTGCCAGCAGCCCGGGACAGGGAGAAGCTTGGACCGGGGAGCTGTTTTTT. The encoded protein is CASSPGQGEAWTGELFF.

CDR3 nucleotide sequence: TGTGCCAGCAGCCCTGGACTAGAAGGCCCGCACGAGCAGTACTTC. This encodes CASSPGLEGPHEQYF. The V gene is TRBV4-2, the J gene TRBJ2-7, with 7 nucleotides matching TRBD2. The CDR3 sequence is 15 residues long. Germline CDR1 LGHNA, CDR2 YNFKEQ. Trimming cost V 4 bases and J 5 bases; bases outside gene matches: 11.

Comments on this clone: The sample contains more than one DNA sequence encoding this CDR3. The chain recombines TRBV27 with TRBJ2-7; 7 bases fit TRBD1. CDR3 length: 15 residues. J gave up 1 base and V 4 bases, and 7 bases lay outside the gene matches. The germline gives CDR1 MNHEY, CDR2 SMNVEV (reference sequence). DNA of the CDR3: TGTGCCAGCAGTTCCCGACAGGGTTCATCCTACGAGCAGTACTTC. Protein sequence: CASSSRQGSSYEQYF.

This chain links TRBV7-9 with TRBJ1-5; D is possibly TRBD1 (5 bases). Germline values: CDR1 SEHNR, CDR2 FQNEAQ (reference sequence). Between the trimmed V and J ends, which lost 0 bases and 5 bases, there was a span of 17 bases. The CDR3 is made up of 17 amino acids. CDR3 loop: CASSLATLEGEYQPQHF. The CDR3 DNA is TGTGCCAGCAGCTTAGCGACCTTGGAAGGGGAATATCAGCCCCAGCATTTT.

In DNA form, the CDR3 reads TGTGCCAGCAGCTTGGGGACAGGGACCTACGAGCAGTACTTC. This codes for CASSLGTGTYEQYF. The chain joins TRBV5-6 to TRBJ2-5; 8 bases map to TRBD1. The tail of the sequence fits TRBJ2-7 better, so the J call may be wrong. The CDR3 covers 14 residues. Germline CDR1 is SGHDT and CDR2 is YYEEEE.

CDR3 protein: CARSLGGQGENFYGYTF. The DNA of the CDR3 is TGTGCCAGAAGCTTAGGGGGACAGGGGGAGAACTTTTATGGCTACACCTTC. This chain uses TRBV7-5 with TRBJ1-2; the table's D call, TRBD1, was not checked against the DNA. TRBV7-5 is tagged as a pseudogene. This CDR3 is 17 amino acids long.

This clone was recorded a few times. J is TRBJ2-7 and V is TRBV7-6; D possibly corresponds to TRBD2 (6 bases). Germline values: CDR1 SGHVS, CDR2 FNYEAQ. The CDR3 has 19 residues. Trimming took off 1 base at V and 0 bases at J, with 22 bases between the two ends. The CDR3 spells CASSLVVQGAPEGSYEQYF. The CDR3 region has the DNA TGTGCCAGCAGCTTAGTCGTACAAGGGGCCCCGGAGGGCTCCTACGAGCAGTACTTC.

This chain links TRBV4-1 with TRBJ1-3, with no clear D. Germline CDR1 is MGHRA and CDR2 is YSYEKL. CDR3 size: 15 residues. The V and J ends lost 3 bases and 2 bases respectively, with 11 bases between them. CDR3 region: CASSHLGPPGNTIYF. The CDR3 DNA is TGCGCCAGCAGCCACTTGGGCCCTCCTGGAAACACCATATATTTT.

Points on this clone: One end of the junction is discordant with germline, which a read error may explain. The chain couples TRBV7-9 to TRBJ2-1; D is possibly TRBD2 (6 bases). Germline V gene sequence: CDR1 SEHNR, CDR2 FQNEAQ (reference sequence). The CDR3 is made up of 17 amino acids. This CDR3 is CSSSLEVLALSYNEQFF. Written as DNA, the CDR3 is TGTTCCAGCAGCTTAGAGGTACTAGCACTCTCCTACAATGAGCAGTTCTTC.

This clone was counted only a few times. The chain is built from TRBV6-5 and TRBJ2-5; 7 positions match TRBD2. This CDR3 comprises 15 residues. J was trimmed by 3 bases and V by 0 bases; bases with no gene match: 4. Germline CDR1 MNHEY, CDR2 SVGAGI. CDR3 residues: CASSYSAGVKETQYF. The CDR3 nucleotides are TGTGCCAGCAGTTACTCGGCGGGAGTTAAAGAGACCCAGTACTTC.

This clone was seen only once. CDR3 sequence: CASSRGQGVGAEAFF. The CDR3 DNA reads as TGTGCCAGCAGCCGAGGACAGGGGGTTGGCGCTGAAGCTTTCTTT. V gene TRBV7-3 combines with J gene TRBJ1-1; TRBD1 matches 10 bases. J gave up 6 bases and V 5 bases, and 9 bases lay outside the gene matches. This CDR3 contains 15 residues. CDR1 is SGHTA and CDR2 is FQGTGA in the germline V gene. Using reference TRBV7-3 and TRBJ1-1 for the parts outside the CDR3, the full variable domain is GAGVSQTPSNKVTEKGKYVELRCDPISGHTALYWYRQSLGQGPEFLIYFQGTGAADDSGLPNDRFFAVRPEGSVSTLKIQRTERGDSAVYLCASSRGQGVGAEAFFGQGTRLTVV.

For this clone: One end of the junction does not line up with germline, which may come from a read error. This chain uses TRBV2 with TRBJ2-7; 8 nucleotides line up with TRBD2. Germline-derived CDR1 and CDR2 are SNHLY and FYNNEI. The CDR3 spans 14 residues. DNA for the CDR3: TGTGCCAGCAGAGAGACTAGCGACGGATACGGGCAGTACTTC. Translation: CASRETSDGYGQYF.

This chain links TRBV27 with TRBJ2-5, with 10 bases matching TRBD2. The J call is uncertain, as TRBJ2-7 better fits the DNA end. CDR1 and CDR2 (germline): MNHEY, SMNVEV (reference sequence). This CDR3 region has 14 residues. The CDR3 is CASSGTSDFHEQYF. The CDR3 DNA follows: TGTGCCAGCTCCGGGACTAGCGATTTCCACGAGCAGTACTTC.

The V call is TRBV18, the J call TRBJ2-1, with 12 bases identical to TRBD2. With V trimmed by 3 bases and J by 8 bases, 5 bases remained unmatched. CDR1 and CDR2 (germline): KGHSH, LQKENI. The CDR3 is 15 residues long. In DNA, the CDR3 is TGTGCCAGCTCACCTGGGACTAGCGGGCGGTATGAGCAGTTCTTC. It codes for CASSPGTSGRYEQFF.

J is TRBJ2-5 and V is TRBV29-1, with a weak D call TRBD2 (6 bases). The germline V gene encodes CDR1 SQVTM and CDR2 ANQGSEA. Trimming took 6 bases from V and 1 from J, leaving 12 bases between them. CDR3 length: 13 amino acids. The CDR3: CSVEGRIQETQYF. The CDR3, as DNA: TGCAGCGTGGAGGGGAGGATCCAAGAGACCCAGTACTTC.

The genes are TRBV6-4 and TRBJ2-1; 8 nucleotides match TRBD1. Trimming at V came to 6 bases and at J to 4 bases, leaving 11 bases not matched to a gene. CDR1 and CDR2 (germline): MRHNA, SNTAGT. The CDR3 totals 16 residues. The CDR3 nucleotides are TGTGCCAGCAGCCCCCTGACAGGGGCAAGGTACAATGAGCAGTTCTTC. Translated: CASSPLTGARYNEQFF.

In regard to this clone: A read error may produce the germline difference seen at one junction end. The chain is built from TRBV11-1 and TRBJ2-3; weak D call: TRBD1 (5 bases). Germline lookup yields CDR1 SGHAT and CDR2 FQDESV (reference sequence). The CDR3 consists of 15 residues. The CDR3 here is CACRPSRGNTDTQYF. The CDR3 coding sequence is TGTGCCTGCAGACCGAGTAGGGGAAACACAGATACGCAGTATTTT.

This chain joins TRBV5-1 and TRBJ2-5, with D possibly TRBD1 on 6 matching bases. The germline CDR1 and CDR2 sequences are SGHRS and YFSETQ. V dropped 7 bases and J dropped 1 base, with 20 bases sitting between them. The CDR3 extends over 16 amino acids. CDR3 bases: TGCGCCAGCGGTAGAGATTCAGGGGCCGGCCAAGAGACCCAGTACTTC. It codes for CASGRDSGAGQETQYF.